This T cell receptor (beta chain) emerged from a study of tumor-infiltrating lymphocytes in primary liver carcinoma. This clonotype was seen a few times. Mismatch with germline at one junction end may stem from a read error. The tissue used was unsorted bulk material of roughly 17-34 mg. RNA and DNA were co-extracted from it with the AllPrep DNA/RNA mini kit. TCR beta cDNA was reverse-transcribed from around 0.55 ug of total RNA. The reaction used a constant-region primer and ProtoScript II reverse transcriptase. Libraries of TCR beta came from three nested multiplex PCR rounds with slightly modified ARM-PCR. It was with TRBV1-TRBV30 forward primers and a C-beta reverse primer that the first two PCR rounds were run, at roughly 10 cycles each. In TCRdb, the multiplex PCR reads were re-called with MiXCR into one record per CDR3 protein. The sample lists about 54,000 distinct CDR3 sequences; about three quarters were seen once.

The CDR3 runs to 15 residues. The germline gives CDR1 MNHNS, CDR2 SASEGT. This clonotype was obtained from a man aged 35 to 55 with primary liver carcinoma and hepatitis B virus infection. What was sequenced was liver tumor tissue from sampling region 2. As to subset: tumor region T2, inferior pole. The chain employs TRBV6-1 and TRBJ2-5; D remains unclear. DNA for the CDR3: TGTGCCAGCACTATAGAACGGGTTAACCAAGAGACCCGGTACTTC. This sequence encodes CASTIERVNQETRYF.